Below, 25 T cell receptor beta chains from the same sample are listed, as sequenced in a study of T cell responses to AZD1222 COVID-19 vaccine. Sequencing used immunoSEQ multiplex PCR; TCRdb keeps in-frame clones, though not all of them. The sample lists about 170,000 clones, roughly 92% occurring once. This sample comprised peripheral blood, obtained on day 0 of AZD1222 vaccination. Every receptor here comes from an adult in good health.

This chain connects TRBV5-1 to TRBJ2-5; 8 bases match TRBD2. V shed 1 base, J shed 5 bases, and the junction held 4 bases outside the gene matches. Germline V gene data show CDR1 as SGHRS and CDR2 as YFSETQ. The CDR3 consists of 14 residues. CDR3 bases: TGCGCCAGCAGCTTGAAAAGCGGGGGTGAGACCCAGTACTTC. Translation: CASSLKSGGETQYF.

This rearrangement joins TRBV2 to TRBJ1-6; TRBD1 is a possible D gene (6 bases). V was pared by 6 bases and J by 7 bases, with 16 bases between. This CDR3 has 15 amino acids. Germline loops: CDR1 SNHLY, CDR2 FYNNEI. The CDR3 DNA follows: TGTGCCAGCAGCCCCGGACAGCCCCTCAATTCACCCCTCCACTTT. Its protein is CASSPGQPLNSPLHF.

The rearrangement links TRBV29-1 to TRBJ1-1; D is unresolved. The CDR3 length is 14 residues. V lost 6 bases to trimming and J lost 1 base, with 15 bases between them. CDR1 and CDR2 from the germline V gene are SQVTM and ANQGSEA. Written as DNA, the CDR3 is TGCAGCGTATCGGAGTGGGTCCCGAACACTGAAGCTTTCTTT. This translates into CSVSEWVPNTEAFF.

This clone was counted once. The rearrangement joins TRBV30 to TRBJ2-3, with 8 bases identical to TRBD2. The CDR3 extends over 15 amino acids. CDR1 GTSNPN and CDR2 SVGIG come from the germline V gene (reference sequence). V gave up 0 bases and J gave up 4 bases; unmatched junction bases: 6. This CDR3 reads CAWSVMVAGSDTQYF. CDR3 DNA: TGTGCCTGGAGTGTAATGGTAGCGGGATCAGATACGCAGTATTTT.

This clone appeared once. The J gene is TRBJ1-2, the V gene TRBV2; 10 nucleotides line up with TRBD1. This CDR3 is built from 16 residues. V was pared by 2 bases and J by 0 bases, with 3 bases of the junction left unmatched. Germline V gene sequence: CDR1 SNHLY, CDR2 FYNNEI. In nucleotides, the CDR3 is TGTGCCAGCAGTGAATTCGGGACAGGGGCTAACTATGGCTACACCTTC. This sequence encodes CASSEFGTGANYGYTF.

J is TRBJ2-1 and V is TRBV18; 7 bases agree with TRBD2. The CDR3 length is 16 residues. V shed 0 bases, J shed 4 bases, and the junction held 6 bases outside the gene matches. The germline V gene encodes CDR1 KGHSH and CDR2 LQKENI. The CDR3 spells CASSPPIRGGYNEQFF. The DNA for the CDR3 is TGTGCCAGCTCACCACCGATCCGCGGGGGATACAATGAGCAGTTCTTC.

This chain's CDR3 is CAISEDQGYEQYF. Written as DNA, the CDR3 is TGTGCCATCAGTGAAGACCAGGGTTACGAGCAGTACTTC. J is TRBJ2-7 and V is TRBV10-3; D is possibly TRBD1 (5 bases). From germline, CDR1 is ENHRY and CDR2 SYGVKD. There are 13 residues in the CDR3. V was shortened by 3 bases and J by 4 bases, with 10 bases between the two germline ends.

V is TRBV4-1 and J is TRBJ1-6; D not certain. CDR3 length: 16 amino acids. Germline V gene lookup returns CDR1 MGHRA and CDR2 YSYEKL. Deletions cut 1 base from V and 0 bases from J, with 7 bases between. CDR3 in DNA: TGCGCCAGCAGCCAAGGCGGGAGCTCCTATAATTCACCCCTCCACTTT. As protein: CASSQGGSSYNSPLHF.

This clone has just one count. V gene TRBV4-1 combines with J gene TRBJ2-5; a weak D match, TRBD2 (6 bases). Trimming cost V 0 bases and J 5 bases, with 13 bases left between them. CDR1 is MGHRA, CDR2 YSYEKL, per germline. The CDR3 runs to 15 residues. In nucleotides, the CDR3 is TGCGCCAGCAGCCAAGATAGCGGACAAAGGGAGACCCAGTACTTC. Protein sequence: CASSQDSGQRETQYF.

The J gene is TRBJ2-3, the V gene TRBV7-3, with 11 bases identical to TRBD2. With 2 bases clipped from V and 4 bases from J, the junction kept 2 bases outside the gene matches. CDR1 is SGHTA and CDR2 is FQGTGA in the germline V gene. This CDR3 spans 15 amino acids. CDR3 nucleotide sequence: TGTGCCAGCAGCTTACTAGCGGGAGGCGCAGATACGCAGTATTTT. It translates to CASSLLAGGADTQYF.

The rearrangement links TRBV29-1 to TRBJ2-1; 7 bases map to TRBD1. CDR3 length: 14 amino acids. The trim removed 7 bases at V and 2 bases at J, leaving 8 bases unmatched. Germline CDR1 and CDR2: SQVTM and ANQGSEA. The CDR3 DNA is TGCAGCGCAGCTGCGACAGGGACCTACAATGAGCAGTTCTTC. It codes for CSAAATGTYNEQFF.

The chain employs TRBV5-5 and TRBJ1-6; a possible D gene is TRBD1 (5 bases). The CDR3 spans 14 residues. Germline values: CDR1 SGHKS, CDR2 YYEKEE (reference sequence). The ends were cut back, 4 bases at V and 7 bases at J, with 12 bases in the middle. The DNA for the CDR3 is TGTGCCAGCAGCCTCCGGGACGGAAATTCACCCCTCCACTTT. The encoded protein is CASSLRDGNSPLHF.

The V and J genes are TRBV7-2 and TRBJ1-3; 7 nucleotides align to TRBD1. This CDR3 spans 16 amino acids. Germline V gene lookup returns CDR1 SGHTA and CDR2 FQGNSA. Trimming removed 0 bases from V and 0 bases from J; junction bases left unmatched: 2. The CDR3 nucleotides are TGTGCCAGCAGCTTAGCGGACAGGCGCTCTGGAAACACCATATATTTT. Amino acids: CASSLADRRSGNTIYF.

The gene calls are TRBV10-2 and TRBJ2-1; D is unresolved. V lost 6 bases, J lost 7 bases, and 19 bases lay in between. CDR3 length: 15 amino acids. Germline V CDR1 and CDR2: WSHSY, SAAADI. CDR3 bases: TGCGCCAGCAGCACAAGGCCGGCCGACGGGAATGAGCAGTTCTTC. This encodes CASSTRPADGNEQFF.

The genes are TRBV19 and TRBJ2-6; no definite D call. Germline CDR1 LNHDA, CDR2 SQIVND (reference sequence). The CDR3 totals 16 residues. V gave up 8 bases and J gave up 0 bases, with 14 bases separating them. CDR3 DNA: TGTGCCAGTTTTCATCCTTCCAGCTCTGGGGCCAACGTCCTGACTTTC. Its protein is CASFHPSSSGANVLTF.

The J gene is TRBJ2-7, the V gene TRBV7-9; perhaps TRBD1 as D (6 bases). Trimming took off 5 bases at V and 0 bases at J, with 8 bases between the two ends. The germline CDR1 and CDR2 sequences are SEHNR and FQNEAQ (reference sequence). CDR3 size: 13 residues. DNA of the CDR3: TGTGCCAGCAGCCCAGGGGCCTCCTACGAGCAGTACTTC. Translated: CASSPGASYEQYF.

The genes are TRBV10-2 and TRBJ1-6, with TRBD1 as a possible D gene (6 bases). In germline, CDR1 is WSHSY, CDR2 SAAADI. Deletions cut 4 bases from V and 8 bases from J, with 9 bases between. This CDR3 is built from 13 residues. DNA for the CDR3: TGCGCCAGCAGTGTCCAGGGGTATTCACCCCTCCACTTT. It specifies CASSVQGYSPLHF.

The chain couples TRBV7-8 to TRBJ2-1; 7 bases agree with TRBD2. This CDR3 has 16 residues. Trimming at V came to 5 bases and at J to 6 bases, leaving 13 bases not matched to a gene. Germline CDR1 reads SGHVS; CDR2 reads FQNEAQ. The CDR3 DNA reads TGTGCCAGCAGCGGCCGCGGGGCGGGAGTTGTCAATGAGCAGTTCTTC. As protein: CASSGRGAGVVNEQFF.

V gene TRBV7-9 combines with J gene TRBJ2-5; 7 bases line up with TRBD1. CDR1 and CDR2 from the germline V gene are SEHNR and FQNEAQ (reference sequence). CDR3 length equals 16 residues. Unmatched junction bases numbered 14, after V lost 8 bases and J lost 2 bases. The chain's CDR3 is CASGNKPGTEQETQYF. The CDR3 bases are TGTGCCAGCGGGAATAAGCCGGGGACAGAACAAGAGACCCAGTACTTC.

J is TRBJ2-3 and V is TRBV7-9; D remains ambiguous. The V end lost 3 bases, the J end lost 2 bases, and 6 bases lay between the germline ends. This CDR3 is built from 13 residues. The V gene's germline CDR1 is SEHNR and CDR2 FQNEAQ (reference sequence). The CDR3 DNA reads as TGTGCCAGCAGCTTGGGGTACACAGATACGCAGTATTTT. Amino acid sequence: CASSLGYTDTQYF. Using reference TRBV7-9 and TRBJ2-3 for the parts outside the CDR3, the full variable domain is DTGVSQNPRHKITKRGQNVTFRCDPISEHNRLYWYRQTLGQGPEFLTYFQNEAQLEKSRLLSDRFSAERPKGSFSTLEIQRTEQGDSAMYLCASSLGYTDTQYFGPGTRLTVL.

In its sample, this clone was seen once. The chain recombines TRBV12-3 or TRBV12-4 with TRBJ1-1, with D unclear. V lost 2 bases to trimming and J lost 8 bases, with 12 bases between them. This CDR3 comprises 13 residues. The CDR3 loop is CASSLNFLREAFF. CDR3 coding DNA: TGTGCCAGCAGTTTAAATTTCCTCAGAGAAGCTTTCTTT.

The gene calls are TRBV27 and TRBJ1-1, with unresolved D. The CDR3 covers 14 residues. The V gene lost 5 bases and the J gene lost 1 base, with 11 bases spanning the gap. From germline, CDR1 is MNHEY and CDR2 SMNVEV (reference sequence). Written as DNA, the CDR3 is TGTGCCAGCAGTCCCGGATACACGAACACTGAAGCTTTCTTT. Its protein is CASSPGYTNTEAFF.

The chain joins TRBV6-6 to TRBJ1-1; maybe TRBD1 (5 bases). In germline, CDR1 is MNHNY, CDR2 SVGAGI (reference sequence). V was shortened by 6 bases and J by 2 bases, with 16 bases between the two germline ends. There are 15 residues in the CDR3. Here the CDR3 DNA reads TGTGCCAGCAGGGCGACAGCATCACACAACACTGAAGCTTTCTTT. Translation: CASRATASHNTEAFF.

This clone showed up just a few times. The genes are TRBV6-2 or TRBV6-3 and TRBJ1-1; TRBD1 matches at 7 bases. CDR1 is MNHEY and CDR2 is SVGEGT in the germline V gene. Unmatched junction bases numbered 10, after V lost 0 bases and J lost 3 bases. This CDR3 comprises 17 residues. The CDR3 spells CASSYSKGGRGYTEAFF. The DNA for the CDR3 is TGTGCCAGCAGTTACTCGAAAGGCGGCAGGGGGTACACTGAAGCTTTCTTT.

This chain uses TRBV15 with TRBJ2-1, with TRBD2 matching 11 bases. The germline V gene has CDR1 LNHNV and CDR2 YYDKDF (reference sequence). V lost 3 bases, J lost 6 bases, and 7 bases stayed unmatched. The CDR3 spans 16 residues. CDR3 nucleotide sequence: TGTGCCACCAGCAGCCAGGCTAGCGGGAGGTTCAATGAGCAGTTCTTC. Encoded protein: CATSSQASGRFNEQFF.